The 22 T cell receptor beta chains below come from one sample, sequenced in a study of blood T cell repertoires in COVID-19. The repertoire was sequenced with immunoSEQ multiplex PCR; TCRdb's copy has only in-frame clones and lacks some. The data contain about 170,000 clones, approximately 83% of them singletons. The sequenced material came from peripheral blood. The receptor source for this set is a man between 65 and 85 years old with active or convalescent COVID-19.

Only a few counts were recorded for this clone. J is TRBJ1-3 and V is TRBV7-8, with D possibly being TRBD1 (5 bases). Germline-derived CDR1 and CDR2 are SGHVS and FQNEAQ. V lost 4 bases, J lost 3 bases, and 10 bases lay in between. The CDR3 spans 14 residues. The CDR3 region is CASSSPGVGNTIYF. The CDR3 region has the DNA TGTGCCAGCAGCTCTCCGGGGGTTGGAAACACCATATATTTT.

J is TRBJ1-6 and V is TRBV5-1; weak D call: TRBD1 (5 bases). Trimming stripped 1 base from V and 7 bases from J, with 21 bases between. Per the germline V gene, CDR1 is SGHRS and CDR2 is YFSETQ. The CDR3 covers 18 residues. The CDR3 DNA is TGCGCCAGCAGCTTGTCACCCTTTGGAGGGGCCAGAAATTCACCCCTCCACTTT. This codes for CASSLSPFGGARNSPLHF.

The chain joins TRBV2 to TRBJ2-7; no firm D call. This CDR3 has 16 amino acids. Germline lookup yields CDR1 SNHLY and CDR2 FYNNEI. Trimming removed 5 bases at V and 0 bases at J, with 17 bases between. The CDR3 DNA follows: TGTGCCAGCAGTAAAACCCGAGAACAGAGCTCCTACGAGCAGTACTTC. As protein: CASSKTREQSSYEQYF.

The chain employs TRBV5-1 and TRBJ2-2; perhaps TRBD1 as D (6 bases). CDR1 is SGHRS, CDR2 YFSETQ, per germline. The CDR3 has 17 residues. With 3 bases removed from V and 6 bases from J, the gap between germline ends came to 21 bases. The CDR3 loop is CASSWPRSRGSSGELFF. The CDR3 coding sequence is TGCGCCAGCAGCTGGCCTCGGAGCAGGGGTAGTTCCGGGGAGCTGTTTTTT.

V is TRBV19 and J is TRBJ2-5, with D unclear. This CDR3 is 13 amino acids long. The V gene lost 3 bases and the J gene lost 4 bases, with 9 bases spanning the gap. CDR1 and CDR2 from the germline V gene are LNHDA and SQIVND (reference sequence). CDR3 region: CASSMQERETQYF. The CDR3 region has the DNA TGTGCCAGTAGTATGCAGGAACGAGAGACCCAGTACTTC. The full variable domain, completed using reference TRBV19 and TRBJ2-5, is DGGITQSPKYLFRKEGQNVTLSCEQNLNHDAMYWYRQDPGQGLRLIYYSQIVNDFQKGDIAEGYSVSREKKESFPLTVTSAQKNPTAFYLCASSMQERETQYFGPGTRLLVL.

Comments on this clone: The germline gene is not matched at one end of the junction; a read error may be the cause. The V and J genes are TRBV19 and TRBJ1-5; D is perhaps TRBD1 (6 bases). The CDR3 contains 13 residues. Per the germline V gene, CDR1 is LNHDA and CDR2 is SQIVND (reference sequence). As DNA, the CDR3 is TGTGCCGGTAGCCGGGACATCAATCAGCCCCAGCATTTT. This gives the protein CAGSRDINQPQHF.

This chain links TRBV19 with TRBJ1-3; D call uncertain. V gave up 3 bases and J gave up 0 bases, with 6 bases separating them. CDR1 is LNHDA, CDR2 SQIVND, per germline (reference sequence). CDR3 length: 14 residues. CDR3 amino acids: CASSMGVSGNTIYF. CDR3 bases: TGTGCCAGTAGTATGGGAGTCTCTGGAAACACCATATATTTT. Full variable domain (missing parts from reference TRBV19 and TRBJ1-3): DGGITQSPKYLFRKEGQNVTLSCEQNLNHDAMYWYRQDPGQGLRLIYYSQIVNDFQKGDIAEGYSVSREKKESFPLTVTSAQKNPTAFYLCASSMGVSGNTIYFGEGSWLTVV.

This clone was picked up a small number of times. The chain recombines TRBV7-3 with TRBJ2-2; 8 bases are shared with TRBD1. This CDR3 has 16 amino acids. The junction had 5 bases not matched to a gene; V was cut back by 3 bases and J by 2 bases. Germline V gives CDR1 SGHTA, CDR2 FQGTGA. The CDR3 reads CASSFRGQGNTGELFF. Written as DNA, the CDR3 is TGTGCCAGCAGCTTCCGTGGACAGGGAAACACCGGGGAGCTGTTTTTT.

The rearrangement links TRBV11-2 to TRBJ1-4; 7 bases match TRBD1. The J segment lost 5 bases and the V segment lost 4 bases, leaving 4 bases of the junction unmatched. The CDR3 is 14 residues long. Looked up from germline, CDR1 is SGHAT and CDR2 is FQNNGV. CDR3 DNA sequence: TGTGCCAGCAGCTCCCGACAGGGCAATGAAAAACTGTTTTTT. Translation gives CASSSRQGNEKLFF.

The chain carries TRBV4-3 and TRBJ2-7; a possible D gene is TRBD2 (5 bases). The germline V gene has CDR1 LGHNA and CDR2 YSLEER. The CDR3 runs 14 residues. V was pared by 2 bases and J by 6 bases, with 14 bases between. The chain's CDR3 is CASSQLRAASEQYF. CDR3 nucleotides: TGCGCCAGCAGCCAATTGCGGGCGGCCAGCGAGCAGTACTTC.

This clone was seen a single time. J is TRBJ1-2 and V is TRBV5-6; TRBD1 matches at 9 bases. V was pared by 5 bases and J by 0 bases, with 5 bases of the junction left unmatched. CDR1 SGHDT and CDR2 YYEEEE come from the germline V gene. This CDR3 has 15 amino acids. In nucleotides, the CDR3 is TGTGCCAGCAGACCGACAGGGGGAACTAACTATGGCTACACCTTC. Residues: CASRPTGGTNYGYTF.

DNA for the CDR3: TGCGCCAGCAGCTTAACAGGGTGGAACACTGAAGCTTTCTTT. Translation: CASSLTGWNTEAFF. This sequence joins TRBV5-1 and TRBJ1-1; D possibly corresponds to TRBD1 (6 bases). Germline assignment: CDR1 SGHRS and CDR2 YFSETQ. The V and J ends lost 2 bases and 1 base respectively, with 9 bases between them. The CDR3 has 14 residues.

The chain has TRBV10-2 and TRBJ2-5; the match to TRBD2 covers 10 bases. The CDR3 is 15 residues long. Germline V lookup: CDR1 WSHSY, CDR2 SAAADI. Germline trimming cut 5 bases from V and 4 bases from J; bases unmatched to any gene: 7. CDR3 nucleotide sequence: TGCGCCAGCAGTCTTCTAGCGGGGGCAGGAGAGACCCAGTACTTC. Protein sequence: CASSLLAGAGETQYF.

The gene calls are TRBV27 and TRBJ1-2; D is uncertain. The V gene's germline CDR1 is MNHEY and CDR2 SMNVEV (reference sequence). This CDR3 has 12 amino acids. Trimming removed 4 bases at V and 4 bases at J, with 7 bases between. CDR3 region: CASSWGGYGYTF. The DNA for the CDR3 is TGTGCCAGCAGTTGGGGAGGCTATGGCTACACCTTC.

V is TRBV6-5 and J is TRBJ2-5, with 7 bases lining up with TRBD2. Germline CDR1 reads MNHEY; CDR2 reads SVGAGI. V lost 11 bases and J lost 4; bases outside the gene matches: 13. This CDR3 is built from 14 residues. The chain's CDR3 is CASSRWGEGETQYF. In nucleotides, the CDR3 is TGTGCCTCCTCCCGGTGGGGGGAGGGAGAGACCCAGTACTTC.

The chain carries TRBV6-5 and TRBJ2-5; D perhaps matches TRBD2 (5 bases). The CDR3 spans 13 residues. Between the trimmed V and J ends, which lost 8 bases and 2 bases, there was a span of 12 bases. CDR1 is MNHEY and CDR2 is SVGAGI in the germline V gene. In DNA form, the CDR3 reads TGTGCCAGCCGGGTGGACTCACAAGAGACCCAGTACTTC. Encoded protein: CASRVDSQETQYF.

The V call is TRBV7-2, the J call TRBJ1-1; 7 positions match TRBD1. Germline V gives CDR1 SGHTA, CDR2 FQGNSA. Germline trimming cut 4 bases from V and 5 bases from J; bases unmatched to any gene: 7. The CDR3 runs to 14 residues. This CDR3 reads CASSSQGRKTEAFF. The CDR3 DNA follows: TGTGCCAGCAGCTCACAGGGGAGGAAGACTGAAGCTTTCTTT.

This clone has only a few counts. The V and J genes are TRBV2 and TRBJ1-1; the match to TRBD1 covers 7 bases. There are 13 residues in the CDR3. Trimming took 6 bases from V and 1 from J; bases not matched to a gene: 2. Germline CDR1 and CDR2: SNHLY and FYNNEI. The CDR3 nucleotides read TGTGCCAGCAGAAGACAGGGGAACACTGAAGCTTTCTTT. Translation gives CASRRQGNTEAFF.

This chain joins TRBV5-4 and TRBJ1-2; tentative D call: TRBD1 (6 bases). The CDR3 extends over 17 amino acids. Trimming removed 0 bases from V and 3 bases from J, with 18 bases in between. Germline-derived CDR1 and CDR2 are SGHNT and YYREEE (reference sequence). CDR3 protein: CASSLGGLGASHYGYTF. The CDR3 region has the DNA TGTGCCAGCAGCTTGGGGGGGCTGGGGGCTAGTCACTATGGCTACACCTTC.

This clone was detected once. This chain links TRBV9 with TRBJ1-1; TRBD1 matches at 12 bases. This CDR3 has 15 residues. Germline CDR1 reads SGDLS; CDR2 reads YYNGEE. The trim removed 5 bases at V and 1 base at J, leaving 3 bases unmatched. CDR3 bases: TGTGCCAGCAGGCCGGGACAGGGGGCGAACACTGAAGCTTTCTTT. It specifies CASRPGQGANTEAFF.

With regard to this clone: Other DNA sequences from this sample encode an identical CDR3 as well. The chain links TRBV4-1 to TRBJ1-2; D is uncertain. Trimming took off 1 base at V and 2 bases at J, with 5 bases between the two ends. The CDR3 is 13 amino acids. CDR1 MGHRA and CDR2 YSYEKL come from the germline V gene. The CDR3 spells CASSQGGNYGYTF. In DNA, the CDR3 is TGCGCCAGCAGCCAAGGAGGGAACTATGGCTACACCTTC.

The chain joins TRBV5-1 to TRBJ2-2; no clear D gene. The germline V gene encodes CDR1 SGHRS and CDR2 YFSETQ. This CDR3 comprises 13 residues. V lost 0 bases, J lost 8 bases, and 8 bases lay in between. CDR3 in amino acids: CASSLVGNGELFF. The CDR3 nucleotides read TGCGCCAGCAGCTTGGTGGGCAATGGGGAGCTGTTTTTT.